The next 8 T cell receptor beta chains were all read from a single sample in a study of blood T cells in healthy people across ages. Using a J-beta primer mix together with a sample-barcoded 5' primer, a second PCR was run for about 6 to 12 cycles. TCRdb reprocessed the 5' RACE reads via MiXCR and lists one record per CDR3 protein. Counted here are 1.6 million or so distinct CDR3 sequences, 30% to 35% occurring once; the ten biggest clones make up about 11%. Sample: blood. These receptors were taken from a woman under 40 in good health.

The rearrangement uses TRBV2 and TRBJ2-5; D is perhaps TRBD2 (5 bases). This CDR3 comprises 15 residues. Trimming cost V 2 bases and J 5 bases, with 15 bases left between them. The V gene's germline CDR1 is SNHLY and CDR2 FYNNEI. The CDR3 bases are TGTGCCAGCAGTGAACCAAGATACGGGAAGGAGACCCAGTACTTC. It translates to CASSEPRYGKETQYF. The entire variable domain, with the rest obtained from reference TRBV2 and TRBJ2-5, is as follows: EPEVTQTPSHQVTQMGQEVILRCVPISNHLYFYWYRQILGQKVEFLVSFYNNEISEKSEIFDDQFSVERPDGSNFTLKIRSTKLEDSAMYFCASSEPRYGKETQYFGPGTRLLVL.

The CDR3 DNA reads TGTGCCAGCGGAGGACAGGGGGAAGCCTACAATGAGCAGTTCTTC. It specifies CASGGQGEAYNEQFF. The gene calls are TRBV7-2 and TRBJ2-1; 10 positions agree with TRBD1. This CDR3 region has 15 residues. Germline CDR1 SGHTA, CDR2 FQGNSA. V was clipped by 8 bases and J by 2 bases; unmatched bases: 6.

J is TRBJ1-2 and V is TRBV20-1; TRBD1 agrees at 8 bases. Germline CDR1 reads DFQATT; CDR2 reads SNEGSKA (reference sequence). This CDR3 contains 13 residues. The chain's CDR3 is CKPGGELIFGYTF. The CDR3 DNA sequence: TGCAAACCAGGGGGCGAGTTGATCTTTGGCTACACCTTC.

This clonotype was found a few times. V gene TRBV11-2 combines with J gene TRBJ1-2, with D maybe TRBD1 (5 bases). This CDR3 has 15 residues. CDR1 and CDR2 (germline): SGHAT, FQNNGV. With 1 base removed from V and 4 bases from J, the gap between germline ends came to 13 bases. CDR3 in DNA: TGTGCCAGCAGCTTAGGGGTGACAGACACCTATGGCTACACCTTC. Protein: CASSLGVTDTYGYTF.

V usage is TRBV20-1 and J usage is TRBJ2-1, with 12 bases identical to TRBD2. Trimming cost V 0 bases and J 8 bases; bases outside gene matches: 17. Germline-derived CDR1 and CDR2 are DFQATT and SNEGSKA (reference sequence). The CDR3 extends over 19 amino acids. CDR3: CSARDPGGRTSGVRDEQFF. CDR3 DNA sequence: TGCAGTGCTAGAGATCCCGGGGGCCGGACTAGCGGGGTAAGGGATGAGCAGTTCTTC.

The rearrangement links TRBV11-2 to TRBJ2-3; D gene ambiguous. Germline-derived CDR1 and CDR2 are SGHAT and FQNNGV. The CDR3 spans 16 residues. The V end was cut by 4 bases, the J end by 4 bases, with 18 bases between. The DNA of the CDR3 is TGTGCCAGCAGCTCCATCCCCCGCAATACGGCAGATACGCAGTATTTT. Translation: CASSSIPRNTADTQYF.

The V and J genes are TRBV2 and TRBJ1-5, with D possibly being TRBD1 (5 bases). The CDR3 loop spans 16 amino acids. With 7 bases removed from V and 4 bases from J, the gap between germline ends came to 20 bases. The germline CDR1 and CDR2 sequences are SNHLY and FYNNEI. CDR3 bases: TGTGCCAGCAACCTGCCGGGGGACGGGGCTAATCAGCCCCAGCATTTT. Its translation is CASNLPGDGANQPQHF.

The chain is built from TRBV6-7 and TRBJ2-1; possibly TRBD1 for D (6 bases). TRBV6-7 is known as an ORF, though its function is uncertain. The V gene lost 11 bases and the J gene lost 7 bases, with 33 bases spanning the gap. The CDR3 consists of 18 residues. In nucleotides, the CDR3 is TGTGCCCCCAACACGGGGACAAATTCCCGGTGGACACAGAATGAGCAGTTCTTC. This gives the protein CAPNTGTNSRWTQNEQFF.